What follows describes a single TCR beta chain. Its antigen is unknown. The read ends 3 residues shy of where the CDR3 ends; the end is completed using the germline J gene. CDR1 is SGHRS, CDR2 YFSETQ, per germline. V was clipped by 2 bases and J by 2 bases, with 13 bases between them. The CDR3 sequence is 15 residues long. These data belong to a study of T cells in women clearing cervical HPV infection. About the study: Donors had HPV16-related CIN3 or worse; 2 had invasive cancer. HLA type could not be excluded as a confounder.

Study results and caveats: CIN3+ cases had significantly higher TCR repertoire richness than controls, but evenness did not differ.

Libraries were prepared by immunoSEQ multiplex PCR; TCRdb keeps only in-frame clonotypes and omits some of them. The table for this sample gives roughly 30,000 clones. This receptor was obtained from a woman between 18 and 69 years old with a cervical HPV16 infection that either progressed to CIN3+ or cleared (not recorded which). Sequencing used blood buffy coat. J is TRBJ2-5 and V is TRBV5-1; perhaps TRBD2 as D (6 bases). The CDR3 bases that were read are TGCGCCAGCAGCTTAAGCACGGGGGTTCAAGAGACC. This gives the protein CASSLSTGVQET. Given in full, the CDR3 is CASSLSTGVQETQYF.